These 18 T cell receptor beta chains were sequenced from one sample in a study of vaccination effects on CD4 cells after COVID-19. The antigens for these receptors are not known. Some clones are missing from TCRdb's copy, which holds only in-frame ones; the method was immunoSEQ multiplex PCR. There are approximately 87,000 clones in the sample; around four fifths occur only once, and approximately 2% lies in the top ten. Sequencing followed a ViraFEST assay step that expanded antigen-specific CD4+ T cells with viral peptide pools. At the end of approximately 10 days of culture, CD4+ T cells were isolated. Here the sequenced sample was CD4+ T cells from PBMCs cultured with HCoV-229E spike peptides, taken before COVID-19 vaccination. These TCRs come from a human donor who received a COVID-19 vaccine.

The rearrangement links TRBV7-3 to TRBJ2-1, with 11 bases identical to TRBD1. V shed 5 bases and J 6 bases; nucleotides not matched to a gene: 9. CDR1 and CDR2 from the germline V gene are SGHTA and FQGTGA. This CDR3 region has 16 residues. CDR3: CASSIPGTGGFNEQFF. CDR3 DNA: TGTGCCAGCAGCATCCCCGGGACAGGGGGTTTCAATGAGCAGTTCTTC. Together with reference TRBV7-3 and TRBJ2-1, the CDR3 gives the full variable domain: GAGVSQTPSNKVTEKGKYVELRCDPISGHTALYWYRQSLGQGPEFLIYFQGTGAADDSGLPNDRFFAVRPEGSVSTLKIQRTERGDSAVYLCASSIPGTGGFNEQFFGPGTRLTVL.

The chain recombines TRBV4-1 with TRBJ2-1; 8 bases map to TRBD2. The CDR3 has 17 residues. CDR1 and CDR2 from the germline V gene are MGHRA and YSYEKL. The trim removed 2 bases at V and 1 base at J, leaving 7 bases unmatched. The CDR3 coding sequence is TGCGCCAGCAGCCAATCCGGGGGGGCGGGGTCCTACAATGAGCAGTTCTTC. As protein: CASSQSGGAGSYNEQFF.

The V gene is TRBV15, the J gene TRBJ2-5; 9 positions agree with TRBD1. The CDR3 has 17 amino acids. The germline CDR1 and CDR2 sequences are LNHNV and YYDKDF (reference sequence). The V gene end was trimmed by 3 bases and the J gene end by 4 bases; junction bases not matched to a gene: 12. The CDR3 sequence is CATSSRGQGSKRETQYF. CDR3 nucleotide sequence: TGTGCCACCAGCAGCCGGGGACAGGGATCGAAGCGAGAGACCCAGTACTTC.

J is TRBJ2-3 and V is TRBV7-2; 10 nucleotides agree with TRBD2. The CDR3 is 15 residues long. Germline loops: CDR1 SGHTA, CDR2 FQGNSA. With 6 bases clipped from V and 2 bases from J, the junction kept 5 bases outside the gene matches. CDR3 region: CASSSGLADTDTQYF. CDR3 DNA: TGTGCCAGCAGTTCCGGACTAGCGGACACAGATACGCAGTATTTT.

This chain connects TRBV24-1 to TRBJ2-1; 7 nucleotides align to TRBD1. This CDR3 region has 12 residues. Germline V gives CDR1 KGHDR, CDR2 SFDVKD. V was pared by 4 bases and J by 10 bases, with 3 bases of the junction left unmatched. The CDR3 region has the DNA TGTGCCACCAGTGAGCCGGGACAGGAGCAGTTCTTC. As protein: CATSEPGQEQFF.

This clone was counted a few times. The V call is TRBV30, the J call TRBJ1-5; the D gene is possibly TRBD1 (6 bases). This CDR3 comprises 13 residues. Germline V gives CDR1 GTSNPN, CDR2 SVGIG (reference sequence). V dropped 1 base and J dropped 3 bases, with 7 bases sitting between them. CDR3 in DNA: TGTGCCTGGAGTGGGGACACCAATCAGCCCCAGCATTTT. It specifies CAWSGDTNQPQHF.

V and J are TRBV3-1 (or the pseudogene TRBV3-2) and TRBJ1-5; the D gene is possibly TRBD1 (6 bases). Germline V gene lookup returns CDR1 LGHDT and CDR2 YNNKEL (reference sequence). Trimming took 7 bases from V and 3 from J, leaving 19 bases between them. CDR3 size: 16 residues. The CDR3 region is CASTPRGAGDNQPQHF. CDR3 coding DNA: TGTGCCAGCACCCCGAGGGGGGCAGGGGACAATCAGCCCCAGCATTTT.

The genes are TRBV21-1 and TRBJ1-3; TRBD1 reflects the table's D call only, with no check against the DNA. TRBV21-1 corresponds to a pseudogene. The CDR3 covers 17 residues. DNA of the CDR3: TGTGCCAGCAGCATTAACGGGGGACAGTCTAATGGAAACACCATATATTTT. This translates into CASSINGGQSNGNTIYF.

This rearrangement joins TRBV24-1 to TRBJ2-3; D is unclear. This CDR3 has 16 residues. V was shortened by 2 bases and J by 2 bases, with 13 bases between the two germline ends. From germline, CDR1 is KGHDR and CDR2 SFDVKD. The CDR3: CATSDSFWETTDTQYF. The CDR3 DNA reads TGTGCCACCAGTGATTCTTTTTGGGAAACCACAGATACGCAGTATTTT.

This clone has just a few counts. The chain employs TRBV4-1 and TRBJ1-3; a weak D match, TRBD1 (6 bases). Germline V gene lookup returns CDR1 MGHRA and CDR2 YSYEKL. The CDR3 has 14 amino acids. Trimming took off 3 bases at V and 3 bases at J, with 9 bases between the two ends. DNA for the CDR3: TGCGCCAGCAGCCAGGGGGCGCGTGGAAACACCATATATTTT. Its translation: CASSQGARGNTIYF.

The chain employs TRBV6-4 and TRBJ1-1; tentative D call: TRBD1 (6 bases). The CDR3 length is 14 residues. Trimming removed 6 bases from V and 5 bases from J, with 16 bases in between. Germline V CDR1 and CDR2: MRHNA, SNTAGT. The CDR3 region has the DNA TGTGCCAGCAGCCCGGGGCAGGGGTTGACTGAAGCTTTCTTT. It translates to CASSPGQGLTEAFF.

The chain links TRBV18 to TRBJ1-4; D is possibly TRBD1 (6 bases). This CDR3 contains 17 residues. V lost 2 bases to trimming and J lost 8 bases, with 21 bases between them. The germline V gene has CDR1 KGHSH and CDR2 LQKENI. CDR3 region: CASSPTIIQGRREKLFF. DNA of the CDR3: TGTGCCAGCTCACCAACAATTATACAGGGCCGACGGGAAAAACTGTTTTTT.

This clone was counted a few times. The CDR3 region is CASSPIIQGKYYGYTF. For the CDR3, the DNA is TGTGCCAGCTCACCAATAATACAGGGGAAGTACTATGGCTACACCTTC. V gene TRBV18 combines with J gene TRBJ1-2; 7 bases align to TRBD1. With V trimmed by 2 bases and J by 3 bases, 9 bases remained unmatched. This CDR3 has 16 residues. Germline loops: CDR1 KGHSH, CDR2 LQKENI.

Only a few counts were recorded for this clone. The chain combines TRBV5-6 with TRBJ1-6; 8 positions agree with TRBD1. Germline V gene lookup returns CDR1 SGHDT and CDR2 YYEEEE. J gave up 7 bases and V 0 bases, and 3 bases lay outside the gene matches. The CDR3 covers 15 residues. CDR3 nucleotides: TGTGCCAGCAGCTTGGGAGACAGGGGAAATTCACCCCTCCACTTT. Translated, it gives CASSLGDRGNSPLHF.

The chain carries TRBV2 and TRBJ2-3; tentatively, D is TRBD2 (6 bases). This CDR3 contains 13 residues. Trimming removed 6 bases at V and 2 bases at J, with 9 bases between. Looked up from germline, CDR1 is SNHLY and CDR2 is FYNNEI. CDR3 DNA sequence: TGTGCCAGCAGCGGACTATTCACAGATACGCAGTATTTT. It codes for CASSGLFTDTQYF.

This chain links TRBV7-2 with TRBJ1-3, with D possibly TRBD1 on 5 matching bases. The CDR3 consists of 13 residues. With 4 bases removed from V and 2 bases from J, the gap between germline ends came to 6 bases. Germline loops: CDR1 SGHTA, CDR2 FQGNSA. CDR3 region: CASSSGAGNTIYF. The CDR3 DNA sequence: TGTGCCAGCAGCTCGGGGGCTGGAAACACCATATATTTT. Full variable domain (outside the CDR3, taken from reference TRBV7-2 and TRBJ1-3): GAGVSQSPSNKVTEKGKDVELRCDPISGHTALYWYRQSLGQGLEFLIYFQGNSAPDKSGLPSDRFSAERTGGSVSTLTIQRTQQEDSAVYLCASSSGAGNTIYFGEGSWLTVV.

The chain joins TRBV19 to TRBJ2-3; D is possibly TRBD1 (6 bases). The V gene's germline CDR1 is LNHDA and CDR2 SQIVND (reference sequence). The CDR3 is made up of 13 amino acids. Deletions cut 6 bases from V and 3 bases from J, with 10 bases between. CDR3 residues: CASRQGTTDTQYF. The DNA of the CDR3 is TGTGCCAGTAGACAGGGAACAACAGATACGCAGTATTTT.

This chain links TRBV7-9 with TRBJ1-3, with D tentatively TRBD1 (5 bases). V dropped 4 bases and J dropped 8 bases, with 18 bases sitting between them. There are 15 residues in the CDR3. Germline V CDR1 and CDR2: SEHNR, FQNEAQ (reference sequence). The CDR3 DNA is TGTGCCAGCAGCTCTGCAATCAGGGTTCGGGACACCATATATTTT. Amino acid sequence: CASSSAIRVRDTIYF.